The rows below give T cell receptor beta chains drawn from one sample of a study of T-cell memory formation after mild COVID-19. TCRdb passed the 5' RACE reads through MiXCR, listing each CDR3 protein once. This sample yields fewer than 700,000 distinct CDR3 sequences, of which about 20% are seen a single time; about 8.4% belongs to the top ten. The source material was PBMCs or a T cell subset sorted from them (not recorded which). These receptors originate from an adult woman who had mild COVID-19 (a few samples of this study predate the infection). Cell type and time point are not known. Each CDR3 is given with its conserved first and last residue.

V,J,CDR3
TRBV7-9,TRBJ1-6,CASSLAGQGFSPLHF
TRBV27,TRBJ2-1,CASSRGFREIAFF
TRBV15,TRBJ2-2,CATSRGGGSLTGELFF
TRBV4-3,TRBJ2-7,CASSLSRAGAYEQYF
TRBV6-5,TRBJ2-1,CASSYSRHEQFF
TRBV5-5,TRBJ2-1,CASSQLAGGNEQFF
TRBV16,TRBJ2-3,CASSTLRQDRTDTQYF
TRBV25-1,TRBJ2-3,CASSEAPGIQGQKDTQYF
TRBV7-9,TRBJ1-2,CASSSSPGTGVRYTF
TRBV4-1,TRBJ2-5,CASSQLGLGQGETQYF
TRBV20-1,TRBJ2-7,CSARVAVPYEQYF
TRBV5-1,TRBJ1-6,CASSPPAGNSPLHF
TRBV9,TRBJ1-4,CASSVQGRDEKLFF
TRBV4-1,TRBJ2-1,CASSQEDSGNEQFF
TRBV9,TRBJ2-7,CASSVGGDRSYEQYF
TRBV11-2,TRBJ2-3,CASSLVGGGRTDTQYF
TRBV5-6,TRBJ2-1,CASSLGGDSNEQFF
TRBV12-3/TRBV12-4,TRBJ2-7,CASSFAFSGTYEQYF
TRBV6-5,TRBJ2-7,CASSYRPGQGREQYF
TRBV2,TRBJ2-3,CDSSVLSSTDTQYF
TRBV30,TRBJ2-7,CAWSGGHPYEQYF
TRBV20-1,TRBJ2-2,CSASGTSGRGAGELFF
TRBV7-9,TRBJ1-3,CASSPRTAPVFTIYF
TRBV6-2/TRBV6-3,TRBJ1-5,CASSLRLYSNQPQHF
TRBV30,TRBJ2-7,CAWGGRPLYEQYF
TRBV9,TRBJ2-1,CASSESSVLAEEQFF
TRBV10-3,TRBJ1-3,CAISGTTSGNTIYF
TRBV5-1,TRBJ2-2,CASSLRQDGGELFF
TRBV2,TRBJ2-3,CASSERGVSTDTQYF
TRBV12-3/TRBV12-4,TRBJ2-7,CASRETASYEQYF
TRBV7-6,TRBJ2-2,CASSLVFVTENTGELFF
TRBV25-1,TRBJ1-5,CASSEIGGIQPQHF
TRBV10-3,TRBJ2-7,CAISPDRVSYEQYF
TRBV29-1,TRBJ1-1,CSVVATTLNTEAFF
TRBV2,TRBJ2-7,CASKGGPLDEQYF
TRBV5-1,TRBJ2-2,CASSLAGQGAAGELFF
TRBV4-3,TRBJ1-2,CASSQEQGFSHGYTF
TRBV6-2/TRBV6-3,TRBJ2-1,CASSHLAGANNEQFF
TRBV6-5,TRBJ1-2,CASSPDSAYGYTF
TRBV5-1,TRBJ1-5,CWVEGRGQPQHF
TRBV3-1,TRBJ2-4,CASSQEMAGIYNIQYF
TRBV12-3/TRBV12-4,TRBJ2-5,CASSPWGGGKETQYF
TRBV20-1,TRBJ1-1,CSAMKGHSNTEAFF
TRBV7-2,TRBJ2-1,CASSEASDPGRNEQFF
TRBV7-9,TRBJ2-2,CASSLFLAGETGELFF
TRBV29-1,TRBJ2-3,CSVRTGRADTQYF
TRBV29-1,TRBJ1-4,CSAAKGGRVNEKLFF
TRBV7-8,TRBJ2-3,CASSLGSGQSGRTQYF